This T cell receptor beta chain was recorded in a study of control samples from healthy donors and cancer patients. CDR1 PRHDT and CDR2 FYEKMQ come from the germline V gene (reference sequence). This CDR3 comprises 15 residues. After removal of 5 bases from V and 10 bases from J, the junction contained 10 bases not matched to a gene. Only in-frame clones appear in the TCRdb table, and some are missing; sequencing was by immunoSEQ multiplex PCR. The table records approximately 170,000 clones, around nine tenths of them present only once. Material: blood. The chain has TRBV13 and TRBJ1-6; 8 bases are shared with TRBD1. This TCR came from a woman aged 25-40 years in good health. DNA of the CDR3: TGTGCCAGCAGCGTGCTGGGACAGGAAAAATCACCCCTCCACTTT. Translated, it gives CASSVLGQEKSPLHF.